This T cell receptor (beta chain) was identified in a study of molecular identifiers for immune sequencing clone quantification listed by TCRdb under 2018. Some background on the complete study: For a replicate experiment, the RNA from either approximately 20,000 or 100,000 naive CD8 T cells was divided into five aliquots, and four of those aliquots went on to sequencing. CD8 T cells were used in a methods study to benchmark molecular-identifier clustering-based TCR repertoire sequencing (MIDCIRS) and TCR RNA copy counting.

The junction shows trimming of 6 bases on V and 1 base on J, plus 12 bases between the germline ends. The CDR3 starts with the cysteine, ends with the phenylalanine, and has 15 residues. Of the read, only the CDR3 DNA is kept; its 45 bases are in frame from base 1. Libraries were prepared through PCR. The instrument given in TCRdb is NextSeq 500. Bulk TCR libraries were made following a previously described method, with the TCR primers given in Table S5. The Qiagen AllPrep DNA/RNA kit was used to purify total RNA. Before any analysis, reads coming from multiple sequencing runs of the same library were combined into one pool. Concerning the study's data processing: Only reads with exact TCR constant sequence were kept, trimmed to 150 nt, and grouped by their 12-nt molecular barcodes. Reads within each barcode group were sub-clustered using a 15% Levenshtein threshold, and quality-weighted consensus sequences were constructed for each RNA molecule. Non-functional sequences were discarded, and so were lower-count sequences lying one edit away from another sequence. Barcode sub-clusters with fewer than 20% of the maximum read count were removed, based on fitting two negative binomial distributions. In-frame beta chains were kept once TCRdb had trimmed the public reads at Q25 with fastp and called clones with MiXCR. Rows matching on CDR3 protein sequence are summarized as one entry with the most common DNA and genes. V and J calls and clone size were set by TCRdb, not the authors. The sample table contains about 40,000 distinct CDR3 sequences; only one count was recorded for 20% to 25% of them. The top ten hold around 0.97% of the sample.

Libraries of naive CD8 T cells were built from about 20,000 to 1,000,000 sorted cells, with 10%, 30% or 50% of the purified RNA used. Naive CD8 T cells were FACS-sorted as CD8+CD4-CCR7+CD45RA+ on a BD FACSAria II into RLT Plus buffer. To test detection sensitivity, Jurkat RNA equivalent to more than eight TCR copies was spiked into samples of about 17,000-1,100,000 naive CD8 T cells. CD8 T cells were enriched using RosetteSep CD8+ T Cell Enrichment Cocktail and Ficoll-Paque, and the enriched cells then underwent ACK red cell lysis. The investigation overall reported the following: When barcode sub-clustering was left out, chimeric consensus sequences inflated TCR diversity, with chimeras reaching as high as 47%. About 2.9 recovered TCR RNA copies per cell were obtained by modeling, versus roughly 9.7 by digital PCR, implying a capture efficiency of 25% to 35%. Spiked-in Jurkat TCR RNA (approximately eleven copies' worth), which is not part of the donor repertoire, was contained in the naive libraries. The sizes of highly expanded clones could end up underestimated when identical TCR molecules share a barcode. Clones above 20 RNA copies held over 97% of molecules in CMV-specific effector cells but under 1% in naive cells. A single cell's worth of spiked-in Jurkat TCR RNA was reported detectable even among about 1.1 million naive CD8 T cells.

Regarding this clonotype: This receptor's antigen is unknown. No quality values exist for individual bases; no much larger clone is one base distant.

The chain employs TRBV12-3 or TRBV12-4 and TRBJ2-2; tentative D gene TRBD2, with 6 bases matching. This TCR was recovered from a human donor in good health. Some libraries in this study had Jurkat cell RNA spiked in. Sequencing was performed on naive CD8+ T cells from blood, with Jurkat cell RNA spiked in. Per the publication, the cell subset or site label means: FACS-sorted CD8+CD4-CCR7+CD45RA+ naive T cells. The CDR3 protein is CASSPGTGNTGELFF. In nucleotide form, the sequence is TGTGCCAGCAGCCCCGGGACTGGGAACACCGGGGAGCTGTTTTTT.